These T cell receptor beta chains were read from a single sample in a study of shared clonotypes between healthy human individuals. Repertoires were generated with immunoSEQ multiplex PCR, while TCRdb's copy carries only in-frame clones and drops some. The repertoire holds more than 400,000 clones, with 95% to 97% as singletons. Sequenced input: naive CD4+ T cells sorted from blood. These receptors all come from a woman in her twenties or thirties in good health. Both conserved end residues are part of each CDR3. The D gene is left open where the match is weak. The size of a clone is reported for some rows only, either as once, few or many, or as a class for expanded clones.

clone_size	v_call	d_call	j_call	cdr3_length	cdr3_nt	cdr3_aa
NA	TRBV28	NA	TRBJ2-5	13	TGTGCCAGCAGTTTAAGGGGAGGCGAGACCCAGTACTTC	CASSLRGGETQYF
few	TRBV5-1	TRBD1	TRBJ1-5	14	TGCGCCAGCAGCAAAGGACAGGGAGGTCAGCCCCAGCATTTT	CASSKGQGGQPQHF
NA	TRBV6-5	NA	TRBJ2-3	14	TGTGCCAGCAGTTACTCGGGGTTGACAGATACGCAGTATTTT	CASSYSGLTDTQYF
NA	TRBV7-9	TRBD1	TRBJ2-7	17	TGTGCCAGCAGCTTATTCCTCCGACAGGGTTTGGCGTACGAGCAGTACTTC	CASSLFLRQGLAYEQYF
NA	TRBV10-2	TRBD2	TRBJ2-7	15	TGCGCCAGCAGAGGACTAGCGGGCGGATATTACGAGCAGTACTTC	CASRGLAGGYYEQYF
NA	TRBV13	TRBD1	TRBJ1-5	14	TGTGCCAGCAGCTCAGGGACAGGGAATCAGCCCCAGCATTTT	CASSSGTGNQPQHF
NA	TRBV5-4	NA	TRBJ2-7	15	TGTGCCAGCAGCTTGGACCTAGAGGTTTACTACGAGCAGTACTTC	CASSLDLEVYYEQYF
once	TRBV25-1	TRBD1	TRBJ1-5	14	TGTGCCAGCAGTGAGGGACAGGGGTGGCAGCCCCAGCATTTT	CASSEGQGWQPQHF
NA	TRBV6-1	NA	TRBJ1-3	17	TGTGCCAGCAGTGATCGAACCCGTGGGGGCTCTAGAAACACCATATATTTT	CASSDRTRGGSRNTIYF
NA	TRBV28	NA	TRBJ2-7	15	TGTGCCAGCAGTTTATCTGGACGAAGCTCCTACGAGCAGTACTTC	CASSLSGRSSYEQYF
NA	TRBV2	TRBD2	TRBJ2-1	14	TGTGCCAGCAATGCGGGAGGGCCCTACAATGAGCAGTTCTTC	CASNAGGPYNEQFF
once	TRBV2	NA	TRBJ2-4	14	TGTGCCAGCAGTGTCGGCAGAAACGAAAACATTCAGTACTTC	CASSVGRNENIQYF
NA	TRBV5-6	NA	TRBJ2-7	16	TGTGCCAGCAGCCCCCTCGGGCAGGGGGGGGCCTACGAGCAGTACTTC	CASSPLGQGGAYEQYF
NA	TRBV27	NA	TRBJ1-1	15	TGTGCCAGCAGTACGCAGACAGCCTCGAACACTGAAGCTTTCTTT	CASSTQTASNTEAFF
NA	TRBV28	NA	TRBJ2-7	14	TGTGCCAGCAGTTTAATCGGGAAGGGCCTCGAGCAGTACTTC	CASSLIGKGLEQYF